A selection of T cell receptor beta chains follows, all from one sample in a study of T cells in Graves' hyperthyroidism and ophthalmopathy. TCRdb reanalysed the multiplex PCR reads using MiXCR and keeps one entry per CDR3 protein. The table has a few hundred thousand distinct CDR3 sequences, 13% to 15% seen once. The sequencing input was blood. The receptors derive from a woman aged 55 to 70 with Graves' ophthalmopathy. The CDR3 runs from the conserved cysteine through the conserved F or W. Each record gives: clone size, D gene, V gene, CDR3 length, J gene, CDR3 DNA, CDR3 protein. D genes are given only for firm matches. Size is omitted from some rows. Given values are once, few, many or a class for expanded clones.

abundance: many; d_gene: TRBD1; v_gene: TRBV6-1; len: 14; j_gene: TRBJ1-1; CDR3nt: TGTGCCAGCATCCTCAGGGGGGGGACAGATGAAGCTTTCTTT; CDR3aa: CASILRGGTDEAFF
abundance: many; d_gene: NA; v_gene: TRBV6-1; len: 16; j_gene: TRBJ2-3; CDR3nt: TGTGCCAGCAGTCCTAGTTGGGGGGCGGGAGCAGATACGCAGTATTTT; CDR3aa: CASSPSWGAGADTQYF
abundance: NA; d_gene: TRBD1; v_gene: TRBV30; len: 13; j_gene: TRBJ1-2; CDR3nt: TGTGTCTGGAGAAGCCAGGGGGCTCGCGGCTACACCTTC; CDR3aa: CVWRSQGARGYTF
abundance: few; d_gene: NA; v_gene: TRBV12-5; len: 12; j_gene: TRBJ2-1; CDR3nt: TGTGCTAGTGGTTTGGTACGACTTGAGCAGTTCTTC; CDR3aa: CASGLVRLEQFF
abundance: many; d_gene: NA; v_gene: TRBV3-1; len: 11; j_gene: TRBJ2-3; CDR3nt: TGTGCCAGCGAGTGGGGCGTAACGCAGTATTTT; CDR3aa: CASEWGVTQYF
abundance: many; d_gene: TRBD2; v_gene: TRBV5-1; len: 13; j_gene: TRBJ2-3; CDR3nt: TGCGCCAGCTGGACTAGCGGCACAGATACGCAGTATTTT; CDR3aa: CASWTSGTDTQYF
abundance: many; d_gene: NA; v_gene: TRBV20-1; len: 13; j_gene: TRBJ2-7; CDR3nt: TGCAGTGCTAGAGCAGGACAGTCTATCGAGCAGTACTTC; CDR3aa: CSARAGQSIEQYF
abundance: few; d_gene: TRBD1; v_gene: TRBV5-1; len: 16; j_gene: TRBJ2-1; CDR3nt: TGCGCCAGCCAGGAAAGGACAGGTCCAACCTGGGATGAGCAGTTCTTC; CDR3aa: CASQERTGPTWDEQFF
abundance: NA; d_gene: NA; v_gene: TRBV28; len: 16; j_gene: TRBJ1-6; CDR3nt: TGCGCCAGCAGCCCCGGAGGGGCGTCCTATAATTCACCCCTCCACTTT; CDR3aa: CASSPGGASYNSPLHF
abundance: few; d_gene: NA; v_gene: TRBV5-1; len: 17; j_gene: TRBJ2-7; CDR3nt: TGCGCCAGCAGCTTGGGGGCCCGGACAGACGTAGAAGGGGAGCAGTACTTC; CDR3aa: CASSLGARTDVEGEQYF
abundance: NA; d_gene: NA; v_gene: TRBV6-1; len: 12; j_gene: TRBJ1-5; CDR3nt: TGTGCCAGCAGTAGGGACAATCAGCCCCAGCATTTT; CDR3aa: CASSRDNQPQHF
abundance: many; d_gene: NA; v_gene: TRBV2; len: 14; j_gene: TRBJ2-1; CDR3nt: TGTGCCAGCAGTGAAGCGATAGGATACAATGAGCAGTTCTTC; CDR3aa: CASSEAIGYNEQFF
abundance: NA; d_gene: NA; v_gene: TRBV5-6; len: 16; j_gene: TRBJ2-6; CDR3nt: TGTGCCAGCAGGGCGAGGGGTAACTCTGGGGCCAACGTCCTGACTTTC; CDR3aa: CASRARGNSGANVLTF
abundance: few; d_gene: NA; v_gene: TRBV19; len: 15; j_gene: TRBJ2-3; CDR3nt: TGTGCCAGTAGAACCAGCCGGGGGCGCCTAGATACGCAGTATTTT; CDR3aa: CASRTSRGRLDTQYF
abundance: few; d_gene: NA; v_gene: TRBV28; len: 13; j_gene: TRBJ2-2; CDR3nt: TGTGCCAGCAGTTCGATCCCTTCCGGGGAGCTGTTTTTT; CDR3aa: CASSSIPSGELFF
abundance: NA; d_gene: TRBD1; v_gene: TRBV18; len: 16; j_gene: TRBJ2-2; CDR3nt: TGTGCCAGCTCATCGGGACAGGGTAGTGGCACCGGGGAGCTGTTTTTT; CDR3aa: CASSSGQGSGTGELFF
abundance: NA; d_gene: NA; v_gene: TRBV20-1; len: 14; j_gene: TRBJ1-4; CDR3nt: TGCAGTGCAAAGAGGGGGGCACGGGGTGAAAAACTGTTTTTT; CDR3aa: CSAKRGARGEKLFF
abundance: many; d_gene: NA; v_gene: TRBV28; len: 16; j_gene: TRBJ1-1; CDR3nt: TGTGCCAGCACCGAAGGGGGACGGACTATGAACACTGAAGCTTTCTTT; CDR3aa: CASTEGGRTMNTEAFF
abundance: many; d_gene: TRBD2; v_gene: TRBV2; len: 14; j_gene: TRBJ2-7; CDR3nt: TGTGCCAGCGGACTAGCGGGAATGGGCAACGAGCAGTACTTC; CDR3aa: CASGLAGMGNEQYF
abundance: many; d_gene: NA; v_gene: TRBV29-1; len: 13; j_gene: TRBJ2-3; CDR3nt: TGCAGCGTTGACAGGAGTAGCACAGATACGCAGTATTTT; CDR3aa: CSVDRSSTDTQYF
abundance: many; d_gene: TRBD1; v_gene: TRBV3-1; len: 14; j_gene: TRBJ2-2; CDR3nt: TGTGCCAGCAGCCAAGGGGACAGGCTTGGGGAGCTGTTTTTT; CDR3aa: CASSQGDRLGELFF
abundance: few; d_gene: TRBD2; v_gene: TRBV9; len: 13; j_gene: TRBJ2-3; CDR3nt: TGTGCCAGCCGAGGACTAGAATCAGATACGCAGTATTTT; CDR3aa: CASRGLESDTQYF
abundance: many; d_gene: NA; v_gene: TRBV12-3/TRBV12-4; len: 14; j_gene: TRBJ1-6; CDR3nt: TGTGCCAGCAGTTTAGAGGGGCTAACTTCACCCCTCCACTTT; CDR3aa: CASSLEGLTSPLHF
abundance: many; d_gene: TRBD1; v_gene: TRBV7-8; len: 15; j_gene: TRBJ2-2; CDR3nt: TGTGCCAGCAGCGGTCGGGACAGGGGACTCGGGGAGCTGTTTTTT; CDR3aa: CASSGRDRGLGELFF
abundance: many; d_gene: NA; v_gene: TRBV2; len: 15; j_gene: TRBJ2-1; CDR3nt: TGTGCCAGCAGCAGGAGTCCCATGGGCTCCGATGAGCAGTTCTTC; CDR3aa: CASSRSPMGSDEQFF
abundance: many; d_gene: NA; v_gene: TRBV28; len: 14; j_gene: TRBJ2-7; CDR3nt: TGTGCCAGCAGTCTCCGACACAGCTCCTACGAGCAGTACTTC; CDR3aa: CASSLRHSSYEQYF
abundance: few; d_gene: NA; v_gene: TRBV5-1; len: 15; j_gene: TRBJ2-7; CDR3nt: TGCGCCAGCCGAAAGACCCCTCTTAACTCCTACGAGCAGTACTTC; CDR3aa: CASRKTPLNSYEQYF
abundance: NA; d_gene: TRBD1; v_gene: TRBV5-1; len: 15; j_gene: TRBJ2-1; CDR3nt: TGCGCCAGCAGCATTCCGGGACAGAGTACCAATGAGCAGTTCTTC; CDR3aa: CASSIPGQSTNEQFF
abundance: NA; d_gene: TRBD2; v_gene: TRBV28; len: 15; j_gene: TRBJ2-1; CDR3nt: TGTGCCAGCAGTTTTGGGACTAGCGGGCTCAATGAGCAGTTCTTC; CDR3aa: CASSFGTSGLNEQFF
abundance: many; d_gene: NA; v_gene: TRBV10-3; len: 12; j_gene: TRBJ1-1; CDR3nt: TGTGCCATCAGTGAGTCAGCCGGTGAAGCTTTCTTT; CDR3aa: CAISESAGEAFF
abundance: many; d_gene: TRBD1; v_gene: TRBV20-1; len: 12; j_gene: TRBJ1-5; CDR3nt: TGCAGTACAGGGGGGGAATATCAGCCCCAGCATTTT; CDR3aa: CSTGGEYQPQHF
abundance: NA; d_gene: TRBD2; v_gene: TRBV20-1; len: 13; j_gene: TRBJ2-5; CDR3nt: TGCAGTGCTAGAGATCTAGCGGTGGAGACCCAGTACTTC; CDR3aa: CSARDLAVETQYF
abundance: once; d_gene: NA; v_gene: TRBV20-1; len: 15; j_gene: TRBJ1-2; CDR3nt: TGCAGTCCTCTCATTCCGGCAGAAGCTATCTATGGCTACACCTTC; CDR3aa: CSPLIPAEAIYGYTF
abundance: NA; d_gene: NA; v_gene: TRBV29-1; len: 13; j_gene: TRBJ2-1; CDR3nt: TGCAGCGGCCGGGACATAAAGTACAATGAGCAGTTCTTC; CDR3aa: CSGRDIKYNEQFF
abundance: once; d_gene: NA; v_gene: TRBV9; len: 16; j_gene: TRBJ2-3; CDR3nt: TGTGCCAGCAGCGTAGTCCCAGGGGGGCTCACAGATACGCAGTATTTT; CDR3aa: CASSVVPGGLTDTQYF
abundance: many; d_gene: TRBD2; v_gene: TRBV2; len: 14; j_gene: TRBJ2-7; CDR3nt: TGTGCCAGCAGGGTGACTAGCGGGAATTACGAGCAGTACTTC; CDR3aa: CASRVTSGNYEQYF
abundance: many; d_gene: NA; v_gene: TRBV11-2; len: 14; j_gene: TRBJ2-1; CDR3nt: TGTGCCAGCAGCTTCCTAACGGACTCTAATGAGCAGTTCTTC; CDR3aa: CASSFLTDSNEQFF
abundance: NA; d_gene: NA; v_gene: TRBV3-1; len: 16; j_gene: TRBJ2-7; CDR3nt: TGTGCCAGCAGCCAAGGGTGGGCGGGATTAGGGTACGAGCAGTACTTC; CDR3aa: CASSQGWAGLGYEQYF
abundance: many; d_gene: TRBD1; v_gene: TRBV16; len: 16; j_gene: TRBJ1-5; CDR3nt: TGTGCCAGCAGCCCAACCACAGGGGGCGGCAATCAGCCCCAGCATTTT; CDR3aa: CASSPTTGGGNQPQHF
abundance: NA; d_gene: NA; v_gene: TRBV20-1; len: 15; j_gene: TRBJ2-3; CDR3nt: TGCAGTGCTAGTCCACAGGTCCTGAGCACAGATACGCAGTATTTT; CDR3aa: CSASPQVLSTDTQYF
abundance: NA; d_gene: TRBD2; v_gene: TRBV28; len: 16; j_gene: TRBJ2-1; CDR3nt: TGTGCCAGCAGCCAAGAACGGACTAGCGGGGACTATGAGCAGTTCTTC; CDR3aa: CASSQERTSGDYEQFF
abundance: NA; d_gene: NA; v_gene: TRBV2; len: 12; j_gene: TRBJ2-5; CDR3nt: TGTGCCAGCAATGGAGGTCGAGAGACCCAGTACTTC; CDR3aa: CASNGGRETQYF
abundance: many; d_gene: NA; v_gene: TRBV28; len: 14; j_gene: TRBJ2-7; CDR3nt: TGTGCCAGCAGTTTAATTCAGGGTACCTACGAGCAGTACTTC; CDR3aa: CASSLIQGTYEQYF
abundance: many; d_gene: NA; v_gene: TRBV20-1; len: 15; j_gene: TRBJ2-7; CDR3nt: TGCAGTGCTAGAGATTTGGCGGAGAGGGGCTACGAGCAGTACTTC; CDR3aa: CSARDLAERGYEQYF
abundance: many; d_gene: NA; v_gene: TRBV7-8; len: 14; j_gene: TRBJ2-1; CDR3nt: TGTGCCAGCAGCTCGACCAAAATCGGAAATGAGCAGTTCTTC; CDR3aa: CASSSTKIGNEQFF
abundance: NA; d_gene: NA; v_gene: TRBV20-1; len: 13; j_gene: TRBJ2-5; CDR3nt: TGCAGTGCTAGTTCACTAGAGGGAGAGACCCAGTACTTC; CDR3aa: CSASSLEGETQYF
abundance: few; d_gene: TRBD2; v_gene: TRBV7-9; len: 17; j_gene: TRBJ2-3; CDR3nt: TGTGCCAGCAGTAAACTAGCGCGCTCCCAAAGCACAGATACGCAGTATTTT; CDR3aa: CASSKLARSQSTDTQYF
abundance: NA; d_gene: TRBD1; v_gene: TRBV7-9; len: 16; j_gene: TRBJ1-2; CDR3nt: TGTGCCAGCAGCTTATTTCCCCGGGACAGGGGGACTGGCTACACCTTC; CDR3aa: CASSLFPRDRGTGYTF
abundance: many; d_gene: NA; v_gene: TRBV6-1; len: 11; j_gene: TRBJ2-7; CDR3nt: TGTGCCAGCAGAACGAGTTACGAGCAGTACTTC; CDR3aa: CASRTSYEQYF
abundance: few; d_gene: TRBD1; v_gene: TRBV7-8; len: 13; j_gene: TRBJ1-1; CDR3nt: TGTGCCAGCAGCTCCAGCTTGGGACAGACAGCTTTCTTT; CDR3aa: CASSSSLGQTAFF
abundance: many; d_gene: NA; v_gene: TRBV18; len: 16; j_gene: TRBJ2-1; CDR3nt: TGTGCCAGCTCACTACAGGGTGTATACTCCTACAATGAGCAGTTCTTC; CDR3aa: CASSLQGVYSYNEQFF
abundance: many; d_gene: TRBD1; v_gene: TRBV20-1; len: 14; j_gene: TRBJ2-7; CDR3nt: TGCAGTGCTTATATTAGGGACAGGACCTACGAGCAGTACTTC; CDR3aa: CSAYIRDRTYEQYF
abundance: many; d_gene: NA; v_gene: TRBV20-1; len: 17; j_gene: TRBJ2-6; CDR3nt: TGCAGTGCTAGAGATTGGACGGGAAGCTCTGGGGCCAACGTCCTGACTTTC; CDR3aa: CSARDWTGSSGANVLTF
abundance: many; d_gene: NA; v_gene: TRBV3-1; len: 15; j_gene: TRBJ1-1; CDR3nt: TGTGCCAGCAGCCAAGACAGGGCCATGAACACTGAAGCTTTCTTT; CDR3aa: CASSQDRAMNTEAFF
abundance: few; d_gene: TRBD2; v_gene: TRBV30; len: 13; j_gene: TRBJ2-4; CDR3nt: TGTGCCTGGGGTATCCTGACTAGCGGGAAGGTGTACTTC; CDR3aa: CAWGILTSGKVYF
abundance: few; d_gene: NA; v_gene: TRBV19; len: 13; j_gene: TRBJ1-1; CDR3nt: TGTGCCAGTAGTATGGGACAACGGACTGAAGCTTTCTTT; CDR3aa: CASSMGQRTEAFF
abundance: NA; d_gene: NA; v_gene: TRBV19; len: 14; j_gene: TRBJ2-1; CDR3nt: TGTGCCAGTAAACCCCAGGGATCATACAATGAGCAGTTCTTC; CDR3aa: CASKPQGSYNEQFF